The clone carrying this T cell receptor (beta chain) was detected only a few times. This entry comes from a study of human T cells and chemical hapten exposure. Across the whole study: Across its 20 to 25 weeks, the study gave patients weekly diphenylcyclopropenone doses to the scalp. Per-sample TCR yield variability stemmed mainly from small pooled library volume differences.

The CDR3 runs 14 residues. Germline CDR1 and CDR2: SEHNR and FQNEAQ (reference sequence). V shed 5 bases and J 1 base; nucleotides not matched to a gene: 3. The time point was: patch test 2, 6 weeks after DPC sensitization. Treatment: therapeutic diphenylcyclopropenone sensitization with weekly scalp DPC. Alopecia patients, 18 to 70 years old and DPC-suitable, served as donors. TCRdb called the RACE reads again in MiXCR, with one record for every CDR3 protein. The table includes nearly 85,000 distinct CDR3 sequences, 11% detected once. This rearrangement joins TRBV7-9 to TRBJ2-5; 8 bases match TRBD1. Sample: whole blood, taken in connection with sensitization to the hapten diphenylcyclopropenone (DPC). The receptor's source is a young man with alopecia areata. Some clones in this sample may be carry-over from other donors' samples. CDR3 protein: CASSGTGPQETQYF. In DNA, the CDR3 is TGTGCCAGCAGCGGGACAGGCCCCCAAGAGACCCAGTACTTC.